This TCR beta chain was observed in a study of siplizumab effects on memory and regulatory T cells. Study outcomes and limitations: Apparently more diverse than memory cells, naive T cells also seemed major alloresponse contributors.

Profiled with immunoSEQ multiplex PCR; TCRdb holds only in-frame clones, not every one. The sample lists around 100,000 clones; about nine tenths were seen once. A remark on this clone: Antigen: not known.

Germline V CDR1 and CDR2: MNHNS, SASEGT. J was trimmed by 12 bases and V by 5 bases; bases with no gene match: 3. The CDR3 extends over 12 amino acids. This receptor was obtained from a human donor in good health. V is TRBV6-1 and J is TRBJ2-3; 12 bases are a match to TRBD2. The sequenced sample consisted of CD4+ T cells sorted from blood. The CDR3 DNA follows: TGTGCCAGCAGTTCACTAGCGGGGGGACAGTATTTT. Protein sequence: CASSSLAGGQYF.